This TCR beta chain was sequenced in a study of CD8+ T cells in alopecia areata. Study at large: A regimen of oral tofacitinib, 5 to 10 mg twice daily, was given to treated patients.

V was shortened by 5 bases and J by 4 bases, with 2 bases between the two germline ends. Germline V lookup: CDR1 SGHAT, CDR2 FQNNGV. This CDR3 region has 10 residues. The treatment denotes: oral pan-JAK inhibitor, 5-10 mg twice daily. Sequencing used cDNA as its template, made by extracting RNA and reverse transcribing it. Here immunoSEQ multiplex PCR was the method, and the copy in TCRdb shows in-frame clones only, minus some. The repertoire holds approximately 210,000 clones, with roughly three fifths as singletons. On this clone itself: Its antigen is not identified.

Study-wide results and caveats: Scalp clonality decreased significantly with tofacitinib, and so did expanded CD8+ clones among the top 100. Having just one nonresponder leaves the connection between baseline CD8+ expansion and response unresolved.

The specimen was CD4+ T cells sorted from blood, collected at approximately week 42, from a patient treated with tofacitinib. The gene calls are TRBV11-2 and TRBJ1-1; D is unclear. The TCR sequence derives from a human donor with alopecia areata. The CDR3 reads CASSRTEAFF. The CDR3 DNA reads TGTGCCAGCAGCCGCACTGAAGCTTTCTTT.